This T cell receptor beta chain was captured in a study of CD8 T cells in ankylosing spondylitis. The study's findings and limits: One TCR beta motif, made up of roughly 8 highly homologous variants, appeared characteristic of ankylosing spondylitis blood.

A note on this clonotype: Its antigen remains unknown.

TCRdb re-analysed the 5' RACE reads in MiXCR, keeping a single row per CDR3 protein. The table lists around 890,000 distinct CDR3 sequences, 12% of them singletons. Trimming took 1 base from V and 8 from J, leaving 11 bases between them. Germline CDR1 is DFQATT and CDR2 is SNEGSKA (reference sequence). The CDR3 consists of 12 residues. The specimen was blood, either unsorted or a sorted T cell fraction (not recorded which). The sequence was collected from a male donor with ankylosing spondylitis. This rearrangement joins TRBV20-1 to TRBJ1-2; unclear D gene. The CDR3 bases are TGCAGTGCTAGAGTGGATCGATGGGGCTACACCTTC. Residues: CSARVDRWGYTF.